The clone carrying this T cell receptor (beta chain) was observed a handful of times. Its antigen remains unknown. The data belong to a study of T cell repertoires in cytomegalovirus infection. Study as a whole: Matching HLA type, along with CMV infection, was indicated by public TCR beta signatures. General study findings and limits: It was HLA-C-restricted CMV-specific TCR beta clonotypes that dominated the response ex vivo. Of the TCR beta families, the public ones yielded a cumulative frequency that identified carriers of CMV plus the relevant HLA.

A single record per CDR3 protein comes from TCRdb applying MiXCR to the reads. The sample carries roughly 720,000 distinct CDR3 sequences, 35% to 45% recorded once. V lost 5 bases to trimming and J lost 1 base, with 11 bases between them. The CDR3 loop spans 14 amino acids. The specimen was PBMCs. The TCR comes from a human donor in good health (CMV status not recorded). Some clones in this sample may be carry-over from other donors' samples. The V call is TRBV12-3 or TRBV12-4, the J call TRBJ1-1, with D tentatively TRBD1 (6 bases). The CDR3 sequence is CASSLEGQNTEAFF. The CDR3, as DNA: TGTGCCAGCAGTCTCGAGGGACAGAACACTGAAGCTTTCTTT.